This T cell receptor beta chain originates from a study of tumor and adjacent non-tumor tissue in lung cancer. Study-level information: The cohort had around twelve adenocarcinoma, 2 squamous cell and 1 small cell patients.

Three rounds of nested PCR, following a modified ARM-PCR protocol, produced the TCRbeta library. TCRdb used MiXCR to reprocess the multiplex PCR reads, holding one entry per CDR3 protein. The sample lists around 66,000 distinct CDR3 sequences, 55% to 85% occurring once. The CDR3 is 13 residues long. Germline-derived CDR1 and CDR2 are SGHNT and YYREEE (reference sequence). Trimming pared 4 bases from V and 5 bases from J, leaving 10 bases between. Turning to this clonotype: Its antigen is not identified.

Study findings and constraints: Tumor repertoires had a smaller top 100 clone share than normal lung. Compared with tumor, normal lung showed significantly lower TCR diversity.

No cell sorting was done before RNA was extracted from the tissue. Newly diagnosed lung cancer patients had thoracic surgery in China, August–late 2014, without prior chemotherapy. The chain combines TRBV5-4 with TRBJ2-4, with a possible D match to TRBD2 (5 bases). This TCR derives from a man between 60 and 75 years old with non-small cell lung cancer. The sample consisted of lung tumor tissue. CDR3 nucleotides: TGTGCCAGCAGCCTAGAGGGAGAAAACATTCAGTACTTC. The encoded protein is CASSLEGENIQYF.